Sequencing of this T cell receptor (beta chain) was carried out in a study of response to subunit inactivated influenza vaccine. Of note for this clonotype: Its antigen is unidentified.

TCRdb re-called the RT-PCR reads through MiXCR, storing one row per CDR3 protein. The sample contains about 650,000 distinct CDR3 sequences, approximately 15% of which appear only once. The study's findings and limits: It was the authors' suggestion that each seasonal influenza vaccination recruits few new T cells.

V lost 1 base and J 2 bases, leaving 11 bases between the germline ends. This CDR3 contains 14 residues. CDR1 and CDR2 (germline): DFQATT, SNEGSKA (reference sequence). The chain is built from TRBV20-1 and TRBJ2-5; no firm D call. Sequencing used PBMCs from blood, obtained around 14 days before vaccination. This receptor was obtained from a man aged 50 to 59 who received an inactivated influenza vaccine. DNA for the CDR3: TGCAGTGCTAGAGTGGGCCAACGACAAGAGACCCAGTACTTC. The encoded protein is CSARVGQRQETQYF.